Given below is one T cell receptor beta chain in context. Its antigen remains unidentified. Base qualities are not at hand, and no much larger clone is one base apart. Via the germline V gene, CDR1 is SGHDT and CDR2 YYEEEE. Inclusive of the bounding cysteine and phenylalanine, the CDR3 is 14 residues long. Only the CDR3 region is kept as DNA, spanning 42 bases read in frame from base 1. Here V drops 4 bases and J drops 3 bases, and the junction holds 7 bases not matched to any gene. This entry comes from a study of blood T cell repertoires in COVID-19 (TCRdb year 2020). About the study as a whole: Collaborator samples came from the United States, Italy and Spain and covered acute and convalescent phases of COVID-19. HLA class I and class II types, where available, came from metadata supplied by the sample provider rather than from assay-based typing. The samples were drawn from the first 160 participants of the ongoing ImmuneRACE study and from roughly 1,300 subjects provided by 6 global collaborators. The prospective study material was composed of cDNA or gDNA derived from T cells, B-cell-depleted T cells, or PBMCs. The repertoires were made available in a free public database intended to serve as a resource for research on the immune response to SARS-CoV-2. Deeply sampled blood TCRbeta repertoires from subjects exposed to, actively infected with, or recovered from COVID-19 were included in the dataset. Nearly every sample came with metadata listing a de-identified subject ID, COVID-19 status, age in years and sex. The investigation overall reported the following: Clinical and demographic metadata were provided uncurated, with the amount varying by source and participant.

Each collaborating institution followed its own protocols to collect whole blood in K2EDTA tubes. Collaborator samples were shipped for TCRbeta analysis as frozen whole blood, isolated PBMCs, or DNA extracted from either sample type. TCRbeta CDR3 regions were amplified from genomic DNA by means of the immunoSEQ Assay, a bias-controlled multiplex PCR. The authors processed their data as follows. The number of nucleated cells in each sample was estimated from the amplification of reference gene primers within the assay. To quantify the absolute abundance of each unique TCRbeta CDR3 rearrangement, sequence reads were collapsed and filtered. For each sample, productive Simpson clonality was calculated as the square root of Simpson's diversity index over productive rearrangements. TCRdb carries this immuneACCESS record with in-frame sequences only. Its versions omit some clonotypes, under half of them owing to an unresolved V gene in the studies checked, with the rest unexplained. V and J calls and clone size are copied from that table; D and trimming were computed from the DNA. The sample table contains more than 140,000 clones; only one count was recorded for approximately 83% of them. 1.6% of the sample comes from the top ten.

The sample was peripheral blood. The chain is made from TRBV5-6 and TRBJ2-7; 7 bases in the junction line up with TRBD1. The TCR originated in a human donor in a cohort sampled during active COVID-19. The CDR3 region reads CASSATGLDYEQYF. The nucleotide sequence is given as TGTGCCAGCAGCGCGACAGGGTTAGACTACGAGCAGTACTTC. Reference TRBV5-6 and TRBJ2-7 proteins supply the regions before and after the CDR3; the full variable domain is: DAGVTQSPTHLIKTRGQQVTLRCSPKSGHDTVSWYQQALGQGPQFIFQYYEEEERQRGNFPDRFSGHQFPNYSSELNVNALLLGDSALYLCASSATGLDYEQYFGPGTRLTVT.